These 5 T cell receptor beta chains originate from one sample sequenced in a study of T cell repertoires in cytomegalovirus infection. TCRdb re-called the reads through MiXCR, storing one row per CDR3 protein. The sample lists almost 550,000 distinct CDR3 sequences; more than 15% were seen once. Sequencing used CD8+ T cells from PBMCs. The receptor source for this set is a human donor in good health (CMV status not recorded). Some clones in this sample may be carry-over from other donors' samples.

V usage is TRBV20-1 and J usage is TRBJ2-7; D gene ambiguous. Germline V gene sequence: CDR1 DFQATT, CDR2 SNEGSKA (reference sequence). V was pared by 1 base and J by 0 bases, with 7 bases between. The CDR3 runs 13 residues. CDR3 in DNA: TGCAGTGCTAGAGGGGAAGGCTCCTACGAGCAGTACTTC. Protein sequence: CSARGEGSYEQYF.

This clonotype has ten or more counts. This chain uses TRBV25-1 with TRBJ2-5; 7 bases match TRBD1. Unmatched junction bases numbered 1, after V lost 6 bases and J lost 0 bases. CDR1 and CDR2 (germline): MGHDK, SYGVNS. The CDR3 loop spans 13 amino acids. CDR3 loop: CASSGTDQETQYF. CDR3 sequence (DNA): TGTGCCAGCAGCGGGACAGACCAAGAGACCCAGTACTTC.

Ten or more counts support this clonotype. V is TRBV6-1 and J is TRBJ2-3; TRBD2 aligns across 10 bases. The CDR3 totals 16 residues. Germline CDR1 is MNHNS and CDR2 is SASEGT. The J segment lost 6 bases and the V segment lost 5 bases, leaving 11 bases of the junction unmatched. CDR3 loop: CASSKILAGVRDTQYF. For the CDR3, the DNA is TGTGCCAGCAGTAAAATTCTAGCGGGGGTTAGGGATACGCAGTATTTT.

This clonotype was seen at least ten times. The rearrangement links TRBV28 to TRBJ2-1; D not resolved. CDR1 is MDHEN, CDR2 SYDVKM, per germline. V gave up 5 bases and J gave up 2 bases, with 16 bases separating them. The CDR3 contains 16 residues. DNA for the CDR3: TGTGCCAGCAGTCTTCTGGCCGCTTTTCCCTACAATGAGCAGTTCTTC. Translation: CASSLLAAFPYNEQFF.

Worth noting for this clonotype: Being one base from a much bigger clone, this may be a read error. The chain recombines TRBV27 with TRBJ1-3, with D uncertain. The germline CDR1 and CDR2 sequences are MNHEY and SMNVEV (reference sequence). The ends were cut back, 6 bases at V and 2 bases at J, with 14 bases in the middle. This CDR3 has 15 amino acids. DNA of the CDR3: TGTGCCAGCAGGTCGGACCTAACTCCTGGAAACACCATATATTTT. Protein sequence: CASRSDLTPGNTIYF.